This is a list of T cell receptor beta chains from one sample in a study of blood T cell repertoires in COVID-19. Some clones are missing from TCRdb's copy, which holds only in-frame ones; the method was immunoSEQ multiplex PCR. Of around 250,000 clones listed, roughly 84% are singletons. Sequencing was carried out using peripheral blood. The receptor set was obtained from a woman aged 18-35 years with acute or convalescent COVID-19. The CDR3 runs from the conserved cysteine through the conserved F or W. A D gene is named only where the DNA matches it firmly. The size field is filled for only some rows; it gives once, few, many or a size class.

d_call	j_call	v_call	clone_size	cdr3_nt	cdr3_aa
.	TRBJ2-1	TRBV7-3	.	TGTGCCAGCAGCTTAATTTTGGCTAGGAAGCAGTTCTTC	CASSLILARKQFF
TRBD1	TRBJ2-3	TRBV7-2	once	TGTGCCAGCAGCCGGGGACAGGTCGCAGATACGCAGTATTTT	CASSRGQVADTQYF
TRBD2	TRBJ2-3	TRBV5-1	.	TGCGCCAGCAGCCCGGGGGGGGACTTCGGAATGGATACGCAGTATTTT	CASSPGGDFGMDTQYF
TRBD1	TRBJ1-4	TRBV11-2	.	TGTGCCAGCACCCTCGGGACAGGAGCTAATGAAAAACTGTTTTTT	CASTLGTGANEKLFF
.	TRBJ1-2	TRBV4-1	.	TGCGCCAGCAGCCAAGAGGGTATTCGGAGGGGCGTCCACACCTTC	CASSQEGIRRGVHTF
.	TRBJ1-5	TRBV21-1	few	TGTGCCAGCAGCAAAAATAAGGGGGCTATCAATCAGCCCCAGCATTTT	CASSKNKGAINQPQHF
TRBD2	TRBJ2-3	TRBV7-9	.	TGTGCCAGCAGCCGGCTGTACGGCGGGAGGGTTAGCCGCACAGATACGCAGTATTTT	CASSRLYGGRVSRTDTQYF
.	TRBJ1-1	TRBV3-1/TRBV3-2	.	TGTGCCAGCAGCCCAAGTGGGGCCAGGGAGAACACTGAAGCTTTCTTT	CASSPSGARENTEAFF
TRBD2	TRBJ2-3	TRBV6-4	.	TGTGCCAGCAGTGACTCTGGACTAGCTGCAGATACGCAGTATTTT	CASSDSGLAADTQYF
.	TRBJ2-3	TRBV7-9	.	TGTGCCAGCAGCTTAATGGACTTCACAGATACGCAGTATTTT	CASSLMDFTDTQYF
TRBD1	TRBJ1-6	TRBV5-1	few	TGCGCCAGCAGCCGGGACCGGGACAGGGTAAGGTGGGTTGATTCCGGGGATTCACCCCTCCACTTT	CASSRDRDRVRWVDSGDSPLHF
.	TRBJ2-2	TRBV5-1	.	TGCGCCAGCAGCCTAGACAGTTCGGGCGGGGAGCTGTTTTTT	CASSLDSSGGELFF
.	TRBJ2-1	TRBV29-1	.	TGCAGCGTTGCCAGACAGGAGCACAATGAGCAGTTCTTC	CSVARQEHNEQFF
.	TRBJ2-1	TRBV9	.	TGTGCCAGCAGCCGCGGGACCACCTCCTACAATGAGCAGTTCTTC	CASSRGTTSYNEQFF
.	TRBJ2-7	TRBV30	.	TGTGCCTGGATTCGGGACTCCTACGAGCAGTACTTC	CAWIRDSYEQYF
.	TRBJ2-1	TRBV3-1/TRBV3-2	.	TGTGCCAGCAGCCAAAAGGGACTTGTAAGCTCCTACAATGAGCAGTTCTTC	CASSQKGLVSSYNEQFF
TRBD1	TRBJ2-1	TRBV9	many	TGTGCCAGTTCCGAGGGGACAGGCGAGCAGTTCTTC	CASSEGTGEQFF
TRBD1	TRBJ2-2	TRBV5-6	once	TGTGCCAGCAGCCAAAGGGGGCTGGACACCGGGGAGCTGTTTTTT	CASSQRGLDTGELFF
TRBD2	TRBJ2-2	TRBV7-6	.	TGTGCCAGCAGCTTAGCTCCGATGAGCGGGAGTGTCGGGGAGCTGTTTTTT	CASSLAPMSGSVGELFF
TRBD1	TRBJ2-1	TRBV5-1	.	TGCGCCAGCAGCTTCAAAACGACAGGGTTGGTCGAATATGAGCAGTTCTTC	CASSFKTTGLVEYEQFF
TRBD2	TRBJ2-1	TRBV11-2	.	TGTGCCAGCAGCTTAGGACTAGCGGTCTACAATGAGCAGTTCTTC	CASSLGLAVYNEQFF
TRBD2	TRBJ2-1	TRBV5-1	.	TGCGCCAGCAACTTAGCGGGAGGGTACAATGAGCAGTTCTTC	CASNLAGGYNEQFF
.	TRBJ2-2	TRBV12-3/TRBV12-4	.	TGTGCCAGCAGTTTACCCCCGTCCGGGGAGCTGTTTTTT	CASSLPPSGELFF
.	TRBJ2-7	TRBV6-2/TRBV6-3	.	TGTGCCAGCAGCCCCTGGCTCGAGCAGTACTTC	CASSPWLEQYF
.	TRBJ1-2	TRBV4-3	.	TGCGCCAGCAGCCATGTCAGGGGAGAAAACTATGGCTACACCTTC	CASSHVRGENYGYTF
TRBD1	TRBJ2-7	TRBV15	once	TGTGCCACCAGCAGACCGGGACAGGGGGACTACGAGCAGTACTTC	CATSRPGQGDYEQYF
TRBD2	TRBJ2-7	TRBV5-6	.	TGTGCCAGCAGCTCCCGGACTAGCGGGGCTTCCTACGAGCAGTACTTC	CASSSRTSGASYEQYF
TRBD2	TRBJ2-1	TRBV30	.	TGTGCCTGCGAGCGGGAGGGGTACAATGAGCAGTTCTTC	CACEREGYNEQFF
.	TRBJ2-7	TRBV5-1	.	TGCGCCAGCAGCAGCCCGGACAGCCTCTCCTACGAGCAGTACTTC	CASSSPDSLSYEQYF
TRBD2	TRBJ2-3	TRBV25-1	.	TGTGCCAGCAGTGGACTAGCGGGAGGTCTGGGTAGGGCAGATACGCAGTATTTT	CASSGLAGGLGRADTQYF
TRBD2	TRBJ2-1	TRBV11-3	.	TGTGCCAGCAGCCTGCGGGCTAGCGGTAACAATGAGCAGTTCTTC	CASSLRASGNNEQFF
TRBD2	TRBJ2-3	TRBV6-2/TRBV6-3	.	TGTGCCAGCAGTTACCCGGCGACTCCCCTTAGCGGGGAACGCACAGATACGCAGTATTTT	CASSYPATPLSGERTDTQYF
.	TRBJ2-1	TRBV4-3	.	TGCGCCAGCAGCCAAGATCGACTCAATGAGCAGTTCTTC	CASSQDRLNEQFF
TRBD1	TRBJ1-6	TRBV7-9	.	TGTGCCAGCAGCTCAACTTACGTTTGGGACAGGGTTTCACCCCTCCACTTT	CASSSTYVWDRVSPLHF
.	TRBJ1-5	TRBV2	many	TGTGCCAGCAGTGCAGAGGGTGGGGGCAATCAGCCCCAGCATTTT	CASSAEGGGNQPQHF
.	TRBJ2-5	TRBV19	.	TGTGCCACCGGGGGCAGGGGGTACCAAGAGACCCAGTACTTC	CATGGRGYQETQYF
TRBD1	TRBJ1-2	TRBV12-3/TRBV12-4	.	TGTGCCAGCAGTCCCTGGACAGGCTTCGGCTACACCTTC	CASSPWTGFGYTF
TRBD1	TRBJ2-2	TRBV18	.	TGTGCCAGCTCAGGCGTCGGGACAGCGAACACCGGGGAGCTGTTTTTT	CASSGVGTANTGELFF
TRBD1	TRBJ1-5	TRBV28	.	TGTGCCAGCAGTTCGGGACAGGGCTTTGATCAGCCCCAGCATTTT	CASSSGQGFDQPQHF
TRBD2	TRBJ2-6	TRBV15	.	TGTGCCACCAGCAGGGGACTAGCGGGATCGGGGGCCAACGTCCTGACTTTC	CATSRGLAGSGANVLTF
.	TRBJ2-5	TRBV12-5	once	TGTGCTAGTGGTTTGGGCGTGTCTGGGAGAAACCAAGAGACCCAGTACTTC	CASGLGVSGRNQETQYF
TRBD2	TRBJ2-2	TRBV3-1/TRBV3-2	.	TGTGCCAGCAGCCCCCGACTAGCGGGACTTAACACCGGGGAGCTGTTTTTT	CASSPRLAGLNTGELFF
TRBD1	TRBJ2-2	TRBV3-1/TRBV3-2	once	TGTGCCAGCAGCCAAGACGGTCCCCCCAGGGGGCTGATCGGGGAGCTGTTTTTT	CASSQDGPPRGLIGELFF
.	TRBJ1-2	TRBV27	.	TGTGCCAGCAGTTTGTCGACCGGGACAAACTATGGCTACACCTTC	CASSLSTGTNYGYTF
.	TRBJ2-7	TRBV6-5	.	TGTGCCAGCAGATATGGAGAAGAATACTACGAGCAGTACTTC	CASRYGEEYYEQYF